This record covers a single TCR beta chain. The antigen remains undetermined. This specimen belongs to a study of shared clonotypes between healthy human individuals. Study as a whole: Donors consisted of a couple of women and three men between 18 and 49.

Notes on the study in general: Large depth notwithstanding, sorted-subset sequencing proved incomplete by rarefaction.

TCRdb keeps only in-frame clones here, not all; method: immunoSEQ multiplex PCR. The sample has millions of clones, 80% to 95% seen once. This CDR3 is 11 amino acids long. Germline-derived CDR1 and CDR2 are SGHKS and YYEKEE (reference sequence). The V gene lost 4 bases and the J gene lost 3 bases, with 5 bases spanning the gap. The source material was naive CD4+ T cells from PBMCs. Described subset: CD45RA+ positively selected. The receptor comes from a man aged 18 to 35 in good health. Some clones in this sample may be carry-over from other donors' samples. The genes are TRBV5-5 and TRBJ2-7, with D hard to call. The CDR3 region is CASSTLYEQYF. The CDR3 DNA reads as TGTGCCAGCAGCACCCTCTACGAGCAGTACTTC.